The clone carrying this TCR beta chain was counted many times. What it binds is unknown. The data belong to a study of breast tumors, draining lymph nodes, adjacent tissues. Study results and caveats: Tumors had less TCR diversity than lymph nodes, more than nontumor tissue.

The V gene lost 5 bases and the J gene lost 0 bases, with 11 bases spanning the gap. CDR3 length equals 15 residues. Germline V gene sequence: CDR1 MNHEY, CDR2 SVGAGI. TCRdb re-derived calls from the multiplex PCR reads in MiXCR, one entry per CDR3 protein. The sample carries some 83,000 distinct CDR3 sequences, about 20% recorded once. Breast cancer patients provided tissue from their axillary draining lymph nodes. This chain joins TRBV6-5 and TRBJ2-1; the D is unclear. This TCR was sampled from a female donor with breast cancer. Some clones in this sample may be carry-over from other donors' samples. The specimen sequenced was axillary lymph node tissue. The CDR3 sequence is CASSIYRYSYNEQFF. The CDR3 DNA follows: TGTGCCAGCAGTATCTACCGATACTCCTACAATGAGCAGTTCTTC.